This T cell receptor (beta chain) came from a study of shared clonotypes between healthy human individuals. This CDR3 is 13 amino acids long. Germline values: CDR1 SGHNT, CDR2 YYREEE (reference sequence). The V end lost 7 bases, the J end lost 3 bases, and 14 bases lay between the germline ends. Method: immunoSEQ multiplex PCR; TCRdb's copy keeps in-frame clones and lacks some. The sample contains some 510,000 clones, 79% of which appear only once. Nashville, Tennessee was home to all donors, who were Caucasian adults. The chain carries TRBV5-4 and TRBJ2-7; weak D call: TRBD1 (5 bases). This TCR derives from a woman aged 40-49 years in good health. Some clones in this sample may be carry-over from other donors' samples. The specimen sequenced was PBMCs. The CDR3 region is CASGAASGYEQYF. The CDR3 nucleotides read TGTGCCAGCGGGGCGGCCTCGGGCTACGAGCAGTACTTC.